The 8 T cell receptor beta chains listed next were all sequenced from one sample in a study of Ad26.COV2.S vaccination and SARS-CoV-2 variants. The method was immunoSEQ multiplex PCR; TCRdb's version includes in-frame clones alone and lacks a portion of them. The data hold a few hundred thousand clones, with less than 95% observed a single time. The sample's treatment: about 20 received Ad26.COV2.S at low or high dose, single or two shots; about 5 received placebo; per-sample allocation not given. Material that was analyzed had been drawn on day 63 after the first vaccine or placebo injection. The sequencing used peripheral blood, collected in a trial of Ad26.COV2.S vaccine versus placebo. Receptors were obtained from a person aged 18-65 years who received the Ad26.COV2.S COVID-19 vaccine or a placebo.

This clone was observed once. This rearrangement joins TRBV7-2 to TRBJ2-2; maybe TRBD2 (7 bases). The germline V and J ends were trimmed by 5 bases and 5 bases, with 18 bases remaining between them. Germline V gene sequence: CDR1 SGHTA, CDR2 FQGNSA. There are 16 residues in the CDR3. DNA of the CDR3: TGTGCCAGCAGCCTATTCGGGGGGCGAGGGACCGGGGAGCTGTTTTTT. Encoded protein: CASSLFGGRGTGELFF.

The CDR3 reads CASSYSAGNTDTQYF. The DNA for the CDR3 is TGTGCCAGCAGTTACTCAGCGGGGAACACAGATACGCAGTATTTT. The rearrangement links TRBV6-7 to TRBJ2-3; 7 bases agree with TRBD2. TRBV6-7 is noted as an ORF with a role that remains uncertain. Trimming cost V 0 bases and J 2 bases; bases outside gene matches: 2. This CDR3 comprises 15 residues.

The rearrangement joins TRBV9 to TRBJ2-7, with 14 nucleotides matching TRBD2. Germline CDR1 and CDR2: SGDLS and YYNGEE. Trimming removed 3 bases from V and 2 bases from J; junction bases left unmatched: 16. CDR3 length: 20 residues. CDR3 loop: CASSADRGERLAGGPYEQYF. Here the CDR3 DNA reads TGTGCCAGCAGCGCAGACAGGGGGGAGAGACTAGCGGGAGGGCCCTACGAGCAGTACTTC.

This clone was counted only a few times. This rearrangement joins TRBV19 to TRBJ2-7, with TRBD2 as a possible D gene (6 bases). Germline loops: CDR1 LNHDA, CDR2 SQIVND (reference sequence). Trimming took off 7 bases at V and 4 bases at J, with 11 bases between the two ends. CDR3 size: 12 residues. This chain's CDR3 is CASTTRGYEQYF. The CDR3 nucleotides are TGTGCCAGTACGACTCGGGGGTACGAGCAGTACTTC.

J is TRBJ2-3 and V is TRBV11-3; the D is unclear. V was pared by 2 bases and J by 4 bases, with 4 bases between. Germline V gene sequence: CDR1 SGHNT, CDR2 YENEEA. The CDR3 has 12 residues. The CDR3 DNA sequence: TGTGCCAGCAGCTTATCGTCAGATACGCAGTATTTT. It is translated as CASSLSSDTQYF. Complete variable domain (other parts from reference TRBV11-3 and TRBJ2-3): EAGVVQSPRYKIIEKKQPVAFWCNPISGHNTLYWYLQNLGQGPELLIRYENEEAVDDSQLPKDRFSAERLKGVDSTLKIQPAELGDSAVYLCASSLSSDTQYFGPGTRLTVL.

The genes are TRBV5-1 and TRBJ2-1; no definite D call. Deletions cut 6 bases from V and 4 bases from J, with 17 bases between. The CDR3 is 15 residues long. Germline assignment: CDR1 SGHRS and CDR2 YFSETQ. CDR3 sequence (DNA): TGCGCCAGCATGGTTTCGAGCTCGCAATACAATGAGCAGTTCTTC. Its protein is CASMVSSSQYNEQFF.

CDR3 sequence (DNA): TGTGCCAGCAGCTTAGGGGGAGTTAACTATGGCTACACCTTC. Protein sequence: CASSLGGVNYGYTF. This chain joins TRBV11-2 and TRBJ1-2; D is undetermined. Germline CDR1 SGHAT, CDR2 FQNNGV. V dropped 1 base and J dropped 1 base, with 7 bases sitting between them. The length of the CDR3 is 14 residues.

V gene TRBV20-1 combines with J gene TRBJ1-1; D not certain. The V end lost 4 bases, the J end lost 7 bases, and 4 bases lay between the germline ends. The germline V gene encodes CDR1 DFQATT and CDR2 SNEGSKA (reference sequence). This CDR3 is 9 amino acids long. CDR3 sequence: CSANFEAFF. DNA for the CDR3: TGCAGTGCTAACTTTGAAGCTTTCTTT.